This entry lists 2 T cell receptor beta chains sequenced from one sample in a study of T cell repertoires in cytomegalovirus infection. TCRdb reprocessed the reads via MiXCR and lists one record per CDR3 protein. This table holds roughly 150,000 distinct CDR3 sequences, 23% found once. Sequenced sample: PBMCs. The receptors come from a human donor in good health (CMV status not recorded). Some clones in this sample may be carry-over from other donors' samples.

This clonotype showed up many times. The rearrangement uses TRBV7-2 and TRBJ1-6; no clear D gene. V gave up 5 bases and J gave up 5 bases, with 10 bases separating them. Germline V gene data show CDR1 as SGHTA and CDR2 as FQGNSA. The CDR3 spans 14 residues. The CDR3 sequence is CASSLAANNSPLHF. The DNA of the CDR3 is TGTGCCAGCAGCCTGGCGGCCAATAATTCACCCCTCCACTTT.

This clonotype was counted only a few times. V gene TRBV12-3 or TRBV12-4 combines with J gene TRBJ2-3; tentatively, D is TRBD1 (6 bases). The CDR3 runs to 15 residues. Trimming took 1 base from V and 5 from J, leaving 13 bases between them. This CDR3 reads CASSLVGRGGDTQYF. CDR3 bases: TGTGCCAGCAGTTTAGTCGGCAGGGGCGGAGATACGCAGTATTTT.